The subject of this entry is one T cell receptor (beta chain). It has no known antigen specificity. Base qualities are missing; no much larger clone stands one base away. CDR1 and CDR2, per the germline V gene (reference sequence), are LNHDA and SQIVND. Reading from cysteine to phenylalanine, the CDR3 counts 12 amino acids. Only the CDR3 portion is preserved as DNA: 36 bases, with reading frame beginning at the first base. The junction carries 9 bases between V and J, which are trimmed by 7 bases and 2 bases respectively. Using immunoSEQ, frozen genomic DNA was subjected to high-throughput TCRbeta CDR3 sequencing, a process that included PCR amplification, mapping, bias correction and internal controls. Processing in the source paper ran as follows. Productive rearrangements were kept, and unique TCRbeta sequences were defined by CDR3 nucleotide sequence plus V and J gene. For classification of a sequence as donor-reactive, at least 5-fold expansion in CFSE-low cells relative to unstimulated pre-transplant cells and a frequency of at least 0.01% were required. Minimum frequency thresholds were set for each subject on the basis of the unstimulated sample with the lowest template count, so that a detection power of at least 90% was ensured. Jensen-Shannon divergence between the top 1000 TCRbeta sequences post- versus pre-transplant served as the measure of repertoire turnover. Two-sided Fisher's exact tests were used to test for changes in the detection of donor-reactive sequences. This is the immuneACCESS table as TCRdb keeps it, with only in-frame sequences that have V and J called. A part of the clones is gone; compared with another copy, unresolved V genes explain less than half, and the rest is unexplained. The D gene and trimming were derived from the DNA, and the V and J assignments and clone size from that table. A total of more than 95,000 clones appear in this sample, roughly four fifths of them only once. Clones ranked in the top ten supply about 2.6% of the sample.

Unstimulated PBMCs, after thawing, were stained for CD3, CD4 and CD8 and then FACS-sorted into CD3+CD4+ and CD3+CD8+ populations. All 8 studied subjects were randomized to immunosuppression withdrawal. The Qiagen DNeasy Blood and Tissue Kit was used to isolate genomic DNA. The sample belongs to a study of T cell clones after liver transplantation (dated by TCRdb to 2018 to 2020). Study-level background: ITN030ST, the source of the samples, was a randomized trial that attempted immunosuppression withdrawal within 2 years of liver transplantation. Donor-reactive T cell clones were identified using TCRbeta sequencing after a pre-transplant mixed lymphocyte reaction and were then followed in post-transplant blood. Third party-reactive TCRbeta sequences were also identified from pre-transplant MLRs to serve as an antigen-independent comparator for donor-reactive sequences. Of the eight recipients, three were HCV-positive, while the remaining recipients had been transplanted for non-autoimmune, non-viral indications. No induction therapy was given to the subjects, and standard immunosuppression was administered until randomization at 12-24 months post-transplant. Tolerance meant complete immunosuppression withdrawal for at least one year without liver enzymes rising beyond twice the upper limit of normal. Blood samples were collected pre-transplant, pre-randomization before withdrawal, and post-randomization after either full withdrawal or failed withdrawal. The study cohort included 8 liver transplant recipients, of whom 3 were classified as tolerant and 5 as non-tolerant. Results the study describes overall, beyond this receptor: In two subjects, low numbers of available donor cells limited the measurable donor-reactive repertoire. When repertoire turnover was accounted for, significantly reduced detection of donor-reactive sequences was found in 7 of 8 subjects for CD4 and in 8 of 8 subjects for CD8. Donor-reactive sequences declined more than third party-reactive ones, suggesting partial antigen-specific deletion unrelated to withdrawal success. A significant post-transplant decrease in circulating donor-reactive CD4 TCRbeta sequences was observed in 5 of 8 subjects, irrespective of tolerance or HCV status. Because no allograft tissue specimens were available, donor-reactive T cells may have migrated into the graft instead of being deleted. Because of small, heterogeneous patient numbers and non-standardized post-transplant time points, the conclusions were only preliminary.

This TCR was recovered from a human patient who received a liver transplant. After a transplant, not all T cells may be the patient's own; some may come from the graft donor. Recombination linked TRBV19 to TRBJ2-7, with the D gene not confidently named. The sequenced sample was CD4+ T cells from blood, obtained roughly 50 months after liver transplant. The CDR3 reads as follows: CASMGGTYEQYF. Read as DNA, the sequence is TGTGCCAGTATGGGCGGAACCTACGAGCAGTACTTC.